The 32 T cell receptor beta chains below all came from one sample that was sequenced in a study of PD-1 blockade in classical Hodgkin lymphoma. Noted time point: cycle 4 day 1 (C4D1), after about 6 weeks of nivolumab. No patient escaped relapse after autologous stem cell transplantation, and brentuximab vedotin exposure varied. TCRdb keeps only in-frame clones here, not all; method: immunoSEQ multiplex PCR. The table shows fewer than 35,000 clones, with roughly four fifths occurring only once. The sample was peripheral blood mononuclear cells (PBMCs), taken before the fourth cycle of nivolumab. The receptor source for this set is a human donor with classical Hodgkin lymphoma.

V gene TRBV18 combines with J gene TRBJ2-7; a weak D match, TRBD2 (5 bases). From germline, CDR1 is KGHSH and CDR2 LQKENI. V dropped 3 bases and J dropped 3 bases, with 9 bases sitting between them. CDR3 size: 13 residues. The CDR3 reads CASSPTRDYEQYF. As DNA, the CDR3 is TGTGCCAGCTCACCGACCCGGGACTACGAGCAGTACTTC.

This chain uses TRBV7-9 with TRBJ1-5, with no clear D. The V end lost 5 bases, the J end lost 3 bases, and 14 bases lay between the germline ends. CDR3 length: 15 amino acids. Germline loops: CDR1 SEHNR, CDR2 FQNEAQ (reference sequence). The CDR3 DNA is TGTGCCAGCAGCCCCTCCGGACGGGTCAATCAGCCCCAGCATTTT. It is translated as CASSPSGRVNQPQHF.

This chain joins TRBV7-3 and TRBJ1-1; no firm D call. Germline loops: CDR1 SGHTA, CDR2 FQGTGA. CDR3 length: 13 amino acids. V was cut by 0 bases and J by 0 bases, with 2 bases left in between. The CDR3 sequence: CASSLTLNTEAFF. CDR3 sequence (DNA): TGTGCCAGCAGCTTAACTTTGAACACTGAAGCTTTCTTT.

The chain recombines TRBV6-6 with TRBJ1-4; D is undetermined. Trimming removed 5 bases at V and 7 bases at J, with 8 bases between. Germline values: CDR1 MNHNY, CDR2 SVGAGI (reference sequence). The CDR3 extends over 12 amino acids. The CDR3: CASSPRGEKLFF. The CDR3 DNA follows: TGTGCCAGCAGTCCCCGGGGTGAAAAACTGTTTTTT.

This chain uses TRBV29-1 with TRBJ2-7, with a tentative D call TRBD2 (5 bases). There are 13 residues in the CDR3. V was trimmed by 2 bases and J by 2 bases, leaving 10 bases between them. Germline V gene lookup returns CDR1 SQVTM and CDR2 ANQGSEA. CDR3 sequence: CSVESSRPYEQYF. Here the CDR3 DNA reads TGCAGCGTTGAATCTAGCAGACCCTACGAGCAGTACTTC.

V is TRBV30 and J is TRBJ1-2; D perhaps matches TRBD1 (5 bases). Between the trimmed V and J ends, which lost 1 base and 6 bases, there was a span of 12 bases. Germline V gene sequence: CDR1 GTSNPN, CDR2 SVGIG (reference sequence). The CDR3 length is 13 residues. This CDR3 is CAWSGSQGHGYTF. The CDR3 DNA reads as TGTGCCTGGAGTGGGAGTCAGGGTCATGGCTACACCTTC.

The chain uses TRBV30 and TRBJ1-1; 10 bases map to TRBD1. Trimming at V came to 2 bases and at J to 7 bases, leaving 4 bases not matched to a gene. CDR1 is GTSNPN and CDR2 is SVGIG in the germline V gene (reference sequence). The CDR3 extends over 13 amino acids. The CDR3 here is CAWSRTGGGEAFF. CDR3 in DNA: TGTGCCTGGAGTCGGACAGGGGGAGGTGAAGCTTTCTTT. The full variable domain, in which reference TRBV30 and TRBJ1-1 provide the parts outside the CDR3, is SQTIHQWPATLVQPVGSPLSLECTVEGTSNPNLYWYRQAAGRGLQLLFYSVGIGQISSEVPQNLSASRPQDRQFILSSKKLLLSDSGFYLCAWSRTGGGEAFFGQGTRLTVV.

CDR3 protein: CASSQAASGGGTDTQYF. The CDR3 DNA is TGTGCCAGCAGCCAAGCGGCTAGCGGGGGGGGCACAGATACGCAGTATTTT. The chain employs TRBV4-2 and TRBJ2-3; 12 bases align to TRBD2. CDR1 is LGHNA and CDR2 is YNFKEQ in the germline V gene. V lost 1 base and J lost 1; bases outside the gene matches: 3. The CDR3 sequence is 17 residues long.

This clone was found a few times. The chain carries TRBV30 and TRBJ2-7; 9 bases fit TRBD1. This CDR3 is built from 14 residues. The J segment lost 1 base and the V segment lost 3 bases, leaving 4 bases of the junction unmatched. In germline, CDR1 is GTSNPN, CDR2 SVGIG (reference sequence). CDR3 nucleotide sequence: TGTGCCTGGAGCTCCGGGACAGGGTCCTACGAGCAGTACTTC. Protein sequence: CAWSSGTGSYEQYF. The complete variable domain, with remaining parts taken from reference TRBV30 and TRBJ2-7, reads SQTIHQWPATLVQPVGSPLSLECTVEGTSNPNLYWYRQAAGRGLQLLFYSVGIGQISSEVPQNLSASRPQDRQFILSSKKLLLSDSGFYLCAWSSGTGSYEQYFGPGTRLTVT.

The chain carries TRBV27 and TRBJ2-7; 11 bases map to TRBD2. The germline CDR1 and CDR2 sequences are MNHEY and SMNVEV (reference sequence). The CDR3 sequence is 15 residues long. J was trimmed by 3 bases and V by 5 bases; bases with no gene match: 6. In nucleotides, the CDR3 is TGTGCCAGCAGTCCCGGGACTAGCGGACTCTACGAGCAGTACTTC. Its translation: CASSPGTSGLYEQYF.

The rearrangement uses TRBV6-1 and TRBJ2-1; 14 bases fit TRBD2. The CDR3 totals 19 residues. Germline V CDR1 and CDR2: MNHNS, SASEGT. Trimming cost V 0 bases and J 0 bases; bases outside gene matches: 4. The CDR3 bases are TGTGCCAGCAGTGAAGCGGGACTAGCGGGGGTTCTCTCCTACAATGAGCAGTTCTTC. It translates to CASSEAGLAGVLSYNEQFF.

The sample holds one count of this clone. The genes are TRBV6-1 and TRBJ2-3; TRBD2 agrees at 7 bases. The germline CDR1 and CDR2 sequences are MNHNS and SASEGT. CDR3 size: 12 residues. Trimming at V came to 2 bases and at J to 8 bases, leaving 1 base not matched to a gene. The chain's CDR3 is CASSESGGTQYF. In DNA form, the CDR3 reads TGTGCCAGCAGTGAATCGGGGGGTACGCAGTATTTT.

The chain recombines TRBV27 with TRBJ1-5; possibly TRBD1 for D (5 bases). V dropped 9 bases and J dropped 5 bases, with 17 bases sitting between them. The CDR3 consists of 14 residues. The germline V gene has CDR1 MNHEY and CDR2 SMNVEV (reference sequence). DNA of the CDR3: TGTGCCAGTAGAAAAGGGGTAGGAGATCAGCCCCAGCATTTT. It encodes CASRKGVGDQPQHF.

The J gene is TRBJ2-1, the V gene TRBV28, with D possibly matching TRBD2 (6 bases). CDR3 length equals 15 residues. The germline gives CDR1 MDHEN, CDR2 SYDVKM. Trimming shortened V by 6 bases and J by 0 bases, and 12 bases separated the two germline ends. The CDR3 DNA sequence: TGTGCCAGCAGGCGTAGCGGAACCTCCTACAATGAGCAGTTCTTC. Amino acid sequence: CASRRSGTSYNEQFF.

The rearrangement joins TRBV7-9 to TRBJ1-5, with D unresolved. The germline V gene has CDR1 SEHNR and CDR2 FQNEAQ (reference sequence). V lost 2 bases, J lost 3 bases, and 2 bases lay in between. This CDR3 contains 12 residues. CDR3 coding DNA: TGTGCCAGCAGCTTAATCAATCAGCCCCAGCATTTT. Translation gives CASSLINQPQHF.

The genes are TRBV10-2 and TRBJ2-2; TRBD2 is a possible D gene (7 bases). The germline V gene encodes CDR1 WSHSY and CDR2 SAAADI. The CDR3 totals 15 residues. CDR3 sequence (DNA): TGCGTCTCGTCCCAGCGGGACAAGAACACCGGGGAGCTGTTTTTT. Residues: CVSSQRDKNTGELFF.

The V call is TRBV29-1, the J call TRBJ2-4, with a possible D match to TRBD1 (6 bases). The CDR3 has 14 amino acids. Looked up from germline, CDR1 is SQVTM and CDR2 is ANQGSEA. V dropped 4 bases and J dropped 3 bases, with 13 bases sitting between them. The CDR3 region has the DNA TGCAGCGTTGCACAGGGTTTGGGCAAAAACATTCAGTACTTC. Amino acids: CSVAQGLGKNIQYF.

The chain carries TRBV10-1 and TRBJ2-7, with 8 positions matching TRBD1. CDR3 length: 12 residues. Losses at the gene ends were 8 bases for V and 6 bases for J; bases not matched to a gene: 6. The germline V gene encodes CDR1 WNHNN and CDR2 SYGVQD (reference sequence). CDR3 sequence reads: CASGPDRAEQYF. CDR3 bases: TGCGCCAGCGGCCCGGACAGGGCCGAGCAGTACTTC.

The chain uses TRBV4-2 and TRBJ1-1; weak D call: TRBD1 (5 bases). Germline V gene data show CDR1 as LGHNA and CDR2 as YNFKEQ. The CDR3 extends over 15 amino acids. The V and J ends lost 0 bases and 4 bases respectively, with 12 bases between them. CDR3 region: CASSQDEGRATEAFF. The CDR3 coding sequence is TGTGCCAGCAGCCAAGATGAGGGCAGGGCCACTGAAGCTTTCTTT.

This clone was seen only once. This chain joins TRBV12-5 and TRBJ2-7, with D hard to call. Trimming stripped 3 bases from V and 6 bases from J, with 9 bases between. The CDR3 consists of 12 residues. The germline CDR1 and CDR2 sequences are LGHNT and FRNRAP. The CDR3 loop is CASGFPLFEQYF. Here the CDR3 DNA reads TGTGCTAGTGGTTTCCCTCTTTTCGAGCAGTACTTC.

The CDR3 region has the DNA TGTGCCAGCAGGTCTGACAGGACGGAATACAATGAGCAGTTCTTC. It yields the protein CASRSDRTEYNEQFF. The rearrangement uses TRBV6-5 and TRBJ2-1, with D tentatively TRBD1 (6 bases). V was shortened by 6 bases and J by 4 bases, with 16 bases between the two germline ends. Per the germline V gene, CDR1 is MNHEY and CDR2 is SVGAGI. There are 15 residues in the CDR3.

J is TRBJ2-7 and V is TRBV28; 8 positions match TRBD2. This CDR3 comprises 14 residues. With V trimmed by 5 bases and J by 7 bases, 10 bases remained unmatched. Per germline, CDR1 MDHEN and CDR2 SYDVKM. CDR3 region: CASSTHQVAGEQYV. The CDR3 DNA is TGTGCCAGCAGTACGCATCAGGTAGCGGGGGAGCAGTACGTC.

The CDR3 is CASSLRDPAYEQYF. The CDR3 DNA sequence: TGTGCCAGCAGCCTCCGGGACCCAGCCTACGAGCAGTACTTC. The chain joins TRBV6-1 to TRBJ2-7; D is tentatively TRBD1 or TRBD2 (5 bases each). V lost 6 bases and J 2 bases, leaving 14 bases between the germline ends. Per germline, CDR1 MNHNS and CDR2 SASEGT. This CDR3 is built from 14 residues.

This chain uses TRBV28 with TRBJ1-4, with D tentatively TRBD1 (5 bases). Trimming shortened V by 5 bases and J by 7 bases, and 11 bases separated the two germline ends. CDR1 is MDHEN, CDR2 SYDVKM, per germline. The CDR3 loop spans 13 amino acids. DNA for the CDR3: TGTGCCAGCAGTGTGGGGACTGGTGAAAAACTGTTTTTT. Amino acids: CASSVGTGEKLFF.

The V gene is TRBV10-2, the J gene TRBJ2-3; TRBD2 agrees at 8 bases. The CDR3 has 16 amino acids. V was pared by 0 bases and J by 2 bases, with 4 bases of the junction left unmatched. Germline lookup yields CDR1 WSHSY and CDR2 SAAADI. CDR3 sequence (DNA): TGCGCCAGCAGTGAGTCGATGGGACTAGTCACAGATACGCAGTATTTT. Protein: CASSESMGLVTDTQYF.

This chain uses TRBV10-3 with TRBJ2-3; D might be TRBD2 (5 bases). Germline CDR1 and CDR2: ENHRY and SYGVKD. The CDR3 totals 18 residues. V was trimmed by 0 bases and J by 0 bases, leaving 16 bases between them. CDR3 residues: CAISESVSERTSTDTQYF. CDR3 sequence (DNA): TGTGCCATCAGTGAGTCAGTGAGTGAGAGGACTAGCACAGATACGCAGTATTTT.

The V gene is TRBV9, the J gene TRBJ2-4; 9 bases map to TRBD2. The junction had 10 bases not matched to a gene; V was cut back by 4 bases and J by 2 bases. This CDR3 contains 17 residues. Looked up from germline, CDR1 is SGDLS and CDR2 is YYNGEE. The CDR3 protein is CASSSRPGLASKNIQYF. Here the CDR3 DNA reads TGTGCCAGCAGCTCCCGCCCGGGACTAGCTTCCAAAAACATTCAGTACTTC.

This chain links TRBV11-2 with TRBJ1-2; D ambiguous. The CDR3 loop spans 13 amino acids. The V gene's germline CDR1 is SGHAT and CDR2 FQNNGV. Between the trimmed V and J ends, which lost 5 bases and 7 bases, there was a span of 14 bases. CDR3 sequence: CASSPSPLSGYTF. Here the CDR3 DNA reads TGTGCCAGCAGCCCTTCACCTCTCTCTGGCTACACCTTC.

In its sample, this clone was seen a few times. J is TRBJ1-2 and V is TRBV14; D is unclear. V was pared by 6 bases and J by 5 bases, with 7 bases between. The CDR3 runs to 11 residues. Germline lookup yields CDR1 SGHDN and CDR2 FVKESK. The CDR3 is CASSRGYGYTF. CDR3 in DNA: TGTGCCAGCAGTCGAGGGTATGGCTACACCTTC.

This clone was detected a few times. This chain joins TRBV28 and TRBJ2-5; D may match TRBD1 or TRBD2 (6 bases each). Germline CDR1 is MDHEN and CDR2 is SYDVKM. The CDR3 loop spans 14 amino acids. Trimming took off 7 bases at V and 5 bases at J, with 17 bases between the two ends. This CDR3 is CASTQGGIEETQYF. CDR3 nucleotides: TGTGCCAGCACCCAAGGGGGGATTGAGGAGACCCAGTACTTC.

The genes are TRBV5-1 and TRBJ2-7; TRBD1 aligns across 7 bases. The germline gives CDR1 SGHRS, CDR2 YFSETQ. After removal of 0 bases from V and 5 bases from J, the junction contained 5 bases not matched to a gene. The CDR3 consists of 14 residues. CDR3 amino acids: CASSLGQGGDEQYF. DNA of the CDR3: TGCGCCAGCAGCTTGGGACAGGGCGGAGACGAGCAGTACTTC.

The rearrangement links TRBV7-6 to TRBJ2-3, with D maybe TRBD1 (5 bases). CDR3 size: 15 residues. Trimming removed 1 base at V and 4 bases at J, with 12 bases between. Germline lookup yields CDR1 SGHVS and CDR2 FNYEAQ. CDR3 coding DNA: TGTGCCAGCAGCTTAGAATTCCAGGGTCCAGATACGCAGTATTTT. It codes for CASSLEFQGPDTQYF.